The 22 T cell receptor beta chains listed next were all sequenced from one sample in a study of blood T cells in healthy people across ages. The second PCR ran roughly 7 to 11 cycles with a sample-barcoded 5' primer and J-beta primers. TCRdb recomputed calls from the 5' RACE reads with MiXCR, one row per CDR3 protein. The data hold roughly 700,000 distinct CDR3 sequences, with roughly 50% observed a single time. The source material was blood. The receptors shown here come from a woman between 55 and 75 years old in good health.

This clonotype was seen many times. The J gene is TRBJ2-7, the V gene TRBV29-1, with 10 bases that match TRBD1. CDR1 is SQVTM and CDR2 is ANQGSEA in the germline V gene. This CDR3 spans 15 amino acids. The trim removed 3 bases at V and 2 bases at J, leaving 7 bases unmatched. CDR3 in amino acids: CSVDGGTGAAYEQYF. For the CDR3, the DNA is TGCAGCGTTGATGGAGGGACAGGGGCCGCCTACGAGCAGTACTTC.

This chain's CDR3 is CSARTQRASSTDTQYF. DNA for the CDR3: TGCAGTGCTCGAACTCAGCGGGCGTCTAGCACAGATACGCAGTATTTT. The chain recombines TRBV20-1 with TRBJ2-3; D might be TRBD2 (6 bases). V gave up 5 bases and J gave up 0 bases, with 18 bases separating them. This CDR3 comprises 16 residues. Germline-derived CDR1 and CDR2 are DFQATT and SNEGSKA (reference sequence).

The gene calls are TRBV27 and TRBJ1-6; TRBD1 agrees at 8 bases. Trimming took 2 bases from V and 10 from J; bases not matched to a gene: 10. The CDR3 is made up of 16 amino acids. Germline lookup yields CDR1 MNHEY and CDR2 SMNVEV (reference sequence). The CDR3 region is CASSLKDRDFRSPLHF. The CDR3 coding sequence is TGTGCCAGCAGTTTAAAGGACAGGGATTTTCGGTCACCCCTCCACTTT.

The genes are TRBV7-2 and TRBJ2-7, with no clear D. Looked up from germline, CDR1 is SGHTA and CDR2 is FQGNSA. V was clipped by 5 bases and J by 3 bases, with 11 bases between them. This CDR3 has 13 residues. The CDR3 protein is CASSQTLGYEQYF. The CDR3 DNA reads as TGTGCCAGCAGCCAGACGTTGGGCTACGAGCAGTACTTC.

This clonotype was picked up many times. The rearrangement joins TRBV4-3 to TRBJ2-4; TRBD2 aligns across 11 bases. The CDR3 consists of 21 residues. With V trimmed by 0 bases and J by 1 base, 14 bases remained unmatched. Germline CDR1 is LGHNA and CDR2 is YSLEER. The DNA of the CDR3 is TGCGCCAGCAGCCAAGATAAGTCGCTAGCGGGAGGTCGGGCTGCCAAAAACATTCAGTACTTC. As protein: CASSQDKSLAGGRAAKNIQYF.

The J gene is TRBJ1-4, the V gene TRBV29-1; 7 bases fit TRBD1. This CDR3 is built from 14 residues. J gave up 8 bases and V 8 bases, and 14 bases lay outside the gene matches. CDR1 is SQVTM and CDR2 is ANQGSEA in the germline V gene. Written as DNA, the CDR3 is TGCAGCTACTCAACAGGGGAGGGAGGAGAAAAACTGTTTTTT. Amino acid sequence: CSYSTGEGGEKLFF.

The chain joins TRBV20-1 to TRBJ2-1; possible D gene TRBD2, 5 bases. There are 14 residues in the CDR3. Germline CDR1 reads DFQATT; CDR2 reads SNEGSKA (reference sequence). V was shortened by 5 bases and J by 4 bases, with 15 bases between the two germline ends. CDR3 bases: TGCAGTGCTCGACCTAGCAGGAGTTACAATGAGCAGTTCTTC. Encoded protein: CSARPSRSYNEQFF.

This chain joins TRBV29-1 and TRBJ2-5; 10 bases fit TRBD2. Germline V gives CDR1 SQVTM, CDR2 ANQGSEA. Unmatched junction bases numbered 6, after V lost 3 bases and J lost 2 bases. The CDR3 totals 15 residues. The CDR3 reads CSVDDGLAAQETQYF. CDR3 in DNA: TGCAGCGTTGATGATGGACTAGCGGCACAAGAGACCCAGTACTTC.

This chain uses TRBV24-1 with TRBJ2-5, with D perhaps given as TRBD1 or TRBD2 (7 bases each). Per germline, CDR1 KGHDR and CDR2 SFDVKD. This CDR3 is built from 17 residues. V was shortened by 4 bases and J by 11 bases, with 28 bases between the two germline ends. The CDR3: CATSDSTGRASYNEQYF. In DNA, the CDR3 is TGTGCCACCAGTGACTCGACAGGGAGGGCCTCCTACAATGAGCAGTACTTC.

Comment on this clonotype: At one of its ends the junction is not consistent with the germline gene, which may arise from a read error. The chain has TRBV20-1 and TRBJ2-1; 8 bases align to TRBD2. In germline, CDR1 is DFQATT, CDR2 SNEGSKA (reference sequence). This CDR3 contains 16 residues. CDR3 sequence reads: CGARNSGGSWVNEQFF. Written as DNA, the CDR3 is TGCGGTGCTAGGAATTCGGGGGGGAGCTGGGTCAATGAGCAGTTCTTC.

This chain uses TRBV5-1 with TRBJ2-7; possible D gene TRBD1, 6 bases. V lost 4 bases and J lost 3, with 11 bases in between. The germline V gene has CDR1 SGHRS and CDR2 YFSETQ. The CDR3 spans 13 residues. In DNA form, the CDR3 reads TGCGCCAGCAGCGTGCAGGGGTTCTACGAGCAGTACTTC. The encoded protein is CASSVQGFYEQYF.

This rearrangement joins TRBV20-1 to TRBJ2-7; TRBD2 aligns across 12 bases. Germline CDR1 and CDR2: DFQATT and SNEGSKA (reference sequence). The CDR3 is 16 residues long. V trimming: 3 bases; J trimming: 5 bases; junction bases outside the gene matches: 11. The chain's CDR3 is CSASGGRTSGTNEQYF. DNA of the CDR3: TGCAGTGCTAGTGGAGGTAGGACTAGCGGGACCAACGAGCAGTACTTC.

The chain employs TRBV7-2 and TRBJ2-1; D might be TRBD1 or TRBD2, each matching 5 bases. The CDR3 runs to 13 residues. V lost 4 bases, J lost 5 bases, and 9 bases lay in between. From germline, CDR1 is SGHTA and CDR2 FQGNSA. DNA for the CDR3: TGTGCCAGCAGCTCCATGGGGGACAATGAGCAGTTCTTC. This gives the protein CASSSMGDNEQFF.

The CDR3 region has the DNA TGTGCCAGCAGTGAAGGATCGTACGAGCAGTACTTC. It specifies CASSEGSYEQYF. The V call is TRBV2, the J call TRBJ2-7; D is ambiguous. This CDR3 is built from 12 residues. The germline gives CDR1 SNHLY, CDR2 FYNNEI. The V end was cut by 1 base, the J end by 4 bases, with 5 bases between. Filled out from reference TRBV2 and TRBJ2-7, the complete variable domain reads EPEVTQTPSHQVTQMGQEVILRCVPISNHLYFYWYRQILGQKVEFLVSFYNNEISEKSEIFDDQFSVERPDGSNFTLKIRSTKLEDSAMYFCASSEGSYEQYFGPGTRLTVT.

Only a few counts were recorded for this clonotype. Here the CDR3 DNA reads TGTGCCAGCGGCAGGGTGGGAGATACGCAGTATTTT. This codes for CASGRVGDTQYF. V and J are TRBV2 and TRBJ2-3; tentative D call: TRBD1 (5 bases). In germline, CDR1 is SNHLY, CDR2 FYNNEI. The CDR3 has 12 residues. Trimming took 8 bases from V and 5 from J, leaving 11 bases between them.

The CDR3 loop reads CASTLDQETQYF. CDR3 DNA: TGCGCCAGCACCCTGGACCAAGAGACCCAGTACTTC. The chain uses TRBV5-1 and TRBJ2-4; D unresolved. The end of the DNA is better explained by TRBJ2-5, so the J call may be wrong. Germline-derived CDR1 and CDR2 are SGHRS and YFSETQ. This CDR3 spans 12 amino acids.

The V and J genes are TRBV21-1 and TRBJ2-3; the table names TRBD1, a call not compared with the DNA. TRBV21-1 is an annotated pseudogene. CDR3 length equals 17 residues. DNA of the CDR3: TGTGCCAGCAGCAAAGCCTTAGTAGCGGGCGCCCGTGATACGCAGTATTTT. Its protein is CASSKALVAGARDTQYF.

This chain uses TRBV20-1 with TRBJ2-7; D is perhaps TRBD2 (6 bases). Germline CDR1 reads DFQATT; CDR2 reads SNEGSKA (reference sequence). The CDR3 runs 14 residues. Trimming removed 1 base at V and 0 bases at J, with 10 bases between. The CDR3 reads CSARGGGNSYEQYF. The DNA for the CDR3 is TGCAGTGCTAGAGGGGGCGGGAACTCCTACGAGCAGTACTTC.

The table lists this clonotype with a count of one. The chain employs TRBV6-5 and TRBJ1-1, with TRBD1 identical over 10 bases. The CDR3 consists of 17 residues. Germline V CDR1 and CDR2: MNHEY, SVGAGI. The trim removed 0 bases at V and 3 bases at J, leaving 7 bases unmatched. Here the CDR3 reads CASSYSKGTGVYTEAFF. In nucleotides, the CDR3 is TGTGCCAGCAGTTACTCGAAGGGGACAGGGGTTTACACTGAAGCTTTCTTT.

Comments on this clonotype: One base away lies a much larger clone, so this may be a sequencing read error. The chain is built from TRBV29-1 and TRBJ2-7; perhaps TRBD2 as D (6 bases). V lost 5 bases, J lost 10 bases, and 15 bases lay in between. This CDR3 comprises 11 residues. The germline V gene has CDR1 SQVTM and CDR2 ANQGSEA. The CDR3 here is CSVPIGEAQYF. The CDR3 bases are TGCAGCGTTCCCATTGGGGAGGCCCAGTACTTC.

This clonotype was seen at least ten times. CDR3 in amino acids: CASSTLQLSQETQYF. The DNA of the CDR3 is TGCGCCAGCAGCACTTTACAGCTTTCCCAAGAGACCCAGTACTTC. The chain is built from TRBV5-1 and TRBJ2-5; D not resolved. V dropped 4 bases and J dropped 1 base, with 14 bases sitting between them. The CDR3 has 15 residues. Germline V CDR1 and CDR2: SGHRS, YFSETQ.

The chain combines TRBV27 with TRBJ2-7, with D hard to call. V was clipped by 0 bases and J by 3 bases, with 9 bases between them. The CDR3 has 14 amino acids. Germline values: CDR1 MNHEY, CDR2 SMNVEV (reference sequence). The CDR3 nucleotides read TGTGCCAGCAGTTTATCGACTCCCCGCTACGAGCAGTACTTC. Its translation is CASSLSTPRYEQYF.